One and the same sample provided the 25 T cell receptor beta chains below, sequenced in a study of T cells in Graves' hyperthyroidism and ophthalmopathy. RNA transcripts yielded amplified TCR beta CDR3 regions. The TCR CDR3 was amplified in a first-round RT-PCR using the HTBI primer set. One entry per CDR3 protein, called by TCRdb with MiXCR from the multiplex PCR reads. The sample lists approximately 430,000 distinct CDR3 sequences, around 16% occurring once. The sequenced material came from blood. The receptor set was obtained from a woman younger than 30 with Graves' hyperthyroidism.

This sequence joins TRBV20-1 and TRBJ2-5, with 14 bases that match TRBD2. CDR3 length equals 14 residues. J lost 5 bases, V lost 6 bases, and 5 bases had no gene match. Germline V gene sequence: CDR1 DFQATT, CDR2 SNEGSKA (reference sequence). The CDR3 bases are TGCAGTGCCGGGACTAGCGGGAGAGGGGAGACCCAGTACTTC. It codes for CSAGTSGRGETQYF.

This clonotype was seen repeatedly, ten times or more. J is TRBJ2-7 and V is TRBV6-8; 8 nucleotides match TRBD1. The CDR3 contains 17 residues. Germline V lookup: CDR1 MNHGY, CDR2 SAAAGT. J was trimmed by 2 bases and V by 2 bases; bases with no gene match: 11. The CDR3 is CASSYRPGTGCTYEQYF. DNA for the CDR3: TGTGCCAGCAGTTACCGCCCAGGGACAGGATGTACCTACGAGCAGTACTTC.

This clonotype was observed many times. The gene calls are TRBV6-1 and TRBJ2-7, with D perhaps TRBD1 (6 bases). Germline V gives CDR1 MNHNS, CDR2 SASEGT. Trimming cost V 2 bases and J 3 bases, with 14 bases left between them. The CDR3 has 15 residues. Written as DNA, the CDR3 is TGTGCCAGCAGTGAACTGGGGGACAAGATCTACGAGCAGTACTTC. It specifies CASSELGDKIYEQYF.

The sample holds many counts of this clonotype. The CDR3: CASSQSGTYTGELFF. As DNA, the CDR3 is TGTGCCAGCAGCCAATCCGGGACTTACACCGGGGAGCTGTTTTTT. The V and J genes are TRBV3-1 and TRBJ2-2; D perhaps matches TRBD2 (6 bases). Per germline, CDR1 LGHDT and CDR2 YNNKEL (reference sequence). V lost 2 bases to trimming and J lost 3 bases, with 10 bases between them. The CDR3 spans 15 residues.

This clonotype was picked up many times. V is TRBV11-2 and J is TRBJ2-1; 9 bases match TRBD2. V lost 2 bases to trimming and J lost 8 bases; unmatched junction nucleotides: 7. The CDR3 is 15 amino acids. Germline V gene sequence: CDR1 SGHAT, CDR2 FQNNGV. In DNA, the CDR3 is TGTGCCAGCAGCTTACGGGCGGGGGGGCCCGATGAGCAGTTCTTC. Protein: CASSLRAGGPDEQFF.

Here the CDR3 DNA reads TGTGCCAGCAGTCCCACAGCCGCCTATGGCTACACCTTC. This translates into CASSPTAAYGYTF. The chain combines TRBV12-3 or TRBV12-4 with TRBJ1-2; D not resolved. V was clipped by 5 bases and J by 4 bases, with 11 bases between them. There are 13 residues in the CDR3.

This clonotype has a count of ten or more. V and J are TRBV9 and TRBJ2-3, with TRBD2 matching 9 bases. CDR1 is SGDLS, CDR2 YYNGEE, per germline. This CDR3 has 15 amino acids. V shed 0 bases and J 4 bases; nucleotides not matched to a gene: 3. The CDR3 DNA follows: TGTGCCAGCAGCGTAGGCGGGAGGGTCGCAGATACGCAGTATTTT. Amino acids: CASSVGGRVADTQYF.

This clonotype has a handful of counts. The chain has TRBV6-4 and TRBJ2-7, with 7 bases lining up with TRBD2. This CDR3 has 16 residues. The germline V gene encodes CDR1 MRHNA and CDR2 SNTAGT. Germline trimming cut 3 bases from V and 3 bases from J; bases unmatched to any gene: 11. Here the CDR3 DNA reads TGTGCCAGCAGTGATTTGGGTGCGGGAGAAGTCTACGAGCAGTACTTC. Translated, it gives CASSDLGAGEVYEQYF.

This clonotype was counted only a few times. V gene TRBV28 combines with J gene TRBJ2-1; 9 bases are shared with TRBD2. The germline CDR1 and CDR2 sequences are MDHEN and SYDVKM. Unmatched junction bases numbered 5, after V lost 8 bases and J lost 6 bases. The CDR3 covers 13 residues. The CDR3 DNA follows: TGTGCCAGCGCTCCGGGACTAGCCAATGAGCAGTTCTTC. It specifies CASAPGLANEQFF.

This chain uses TRBV18 with TRBJ1-1, with 11 bases fitting TRBD1. The germline V gene encodes CDR1 KGHSH and CDR2 LQKENI. This CDR3 comprises 17 residues. Trimming took 3 bases from V and 1 from J; bases not matched to a gene: 7. CDR3 DNA: TGTGCCAGCTCACCTCGGAGGACAGGGGGCGCGAACACTGAAGCTTTCTTT. Translating it yields CASSPRRTGGANTEAFF.

In regard to this clonotype: Just one base apart from a much larger clone, this may be a read error. CDR3 nucleotide sequence: TGCAGTGCTGACGGGAGCCGGCGACAAGAGGCCCAGTACTTC. Translated: CSADGSRRQEAQYF. The rearrangement joins TRBV20-1 to TRBJ2-5; D might be TRBD2 (6 bases). The CDR3 has 14 amino acids. CDR1 and CDR2 (germline): DFQATT, SNEGSKA (reference sequence).

This clonotype was observed many times. This sequence joins TRBV24-1 and TRBJ2-1; 11 bases align to TRBD2. This CDR3 region has 19 residues. CDR1 is KGHDR, CDR2 SFDVKD, per germline. Trimming cost V 4 bases and J 0 bases; bases outside gene matches: 10. CDR3 residues: CATSDPASGGLSSYNEQFF. CDR3 DNA: TGTGCCACCAGTGACCCCGCTAGCGGGGGGTTGAGCTCCTACAATGAGCAGTTCTTC.

This clonotype was picked up many times. The V call is TRBV27, the J call TRBJ1-2; D possibly corresponds to TRBD1 (6 bases). This CDR3 region has 17 residues. The V and J ends lost 5 bases and 5 bases respectively, with 24 bases between them. Germline V gives CDR1 MNHEY, CDR2 SMNVEV (reference sequence). CDR3 coding DNA: TGTGCCAGCAGTGCAGACCCTGGACAGTACAAAGTGTATGGCTACACCTTC. Its translation: CASSADPGQYKVYGYTF.

This clonotype was recorded at least ten times. The gene calls are TRBV20-1 and TRBJ2-1; the D is unclear. Germline values: CDR1 DFQATT, CDR2 SNEGSKA (reference sequence). V was cut by 7 bases and J by 0 bases, with 10 bases left in between. The CDR3 is 13 residues long. The CDR3 here is CSVSISSYNEQFF. DNA of the CDR3: TGCAGTGTTTCTATTAGCTCCTACAATGAGCAGTTCTTC.

This clonotype was counted ten times or more. V gene TRBV3-1 combines with J gene TRBJ1-1, with D tentatively TRBD1 (5 bases). The CDR3 extends over 16 amino acids. Trimming removed 1 base from V and 8 bases from J, with 20 bases in between. CDR1 LGHDT and CDR2 YNNKEL come from the germline V gene (reference sequence). The CDR3 nucleotides are TGTGCCAGCAGCCAAGGTCGGGGCAGTCCCGGACGAGAAGCTTTCTTT. This gives the protein CASSQGRGSPGREAFF. Based on the CDR3 plus reference TRBV3-1 and TRBJ1-1, the full variable domain is DTAVSQTPKYLVTQMGNDKSIKCEQNLGHDTMYWYKQDSKKFLKIMFSYNNKELIINETVPNRFSPKSPDKAHLNLHINSLELGDSAVYFCASSQGRGSPGREAFFGQGTRLTVV.

To note about this clonotype: The junction departs from the called germline gene at one end, perhaps through a read error. The chain carries TRBV5-1 and TRBJ2-5; D is possibly TRBD2 (6 bases). The length of the CDR3 is 15 residues. In germline, CDR1 is SGHRS, CDR2 YFSETQ. The CDR3 DNA follows: TGTGCCAGTAGTCCCCCCGGGGGAGGACGGGAGACCCAGTACTTC. It translates to CASSPPGGGRETQYF.

This clonotype was observed a handful of times. V and J are TRBV5-1 and TRBJ2-2, with D maybe TRBD1 (5 bases). The germline V gene has CDR1 SGHRS and CDR2 YFSETQ. Trimming pared 2 bases from V and 7 bases from J, leaving 15 bases between. The CDR3 sequence is 15 residues long. CDR3 region: CASSFIRRTSGELFF. DNA for the CDR3: TGCGCCAGCAGCTTTATAAGACGGACAAGCGGGGAGCTGTTTTTT.

The chain uses TRBV5-5 and TRBJ2-3, with TRBD1 matching over 7 bases. The CDR3 spans 15 residues. Germline V gene data show CDR1 as SGHKS and CDR2 as YYEKEE (reference sequence). Losses at the gene ends were 4 bases for V and 1 base for J; bases not matched to a gene: 6. DNA for the CDR3: TGTGCCAGCAGCAACACAGGGGTTGGCACAGATACGCAGTATTTT. It specifies CASSNTGVGTDTQYF.

This clonotype came up a few times. The chain employs TRBV11-2 and TRBJ1-2; TRBD1 agrees at 7 bases. The CDR3 totals 15 residues. The J segment lost 6 bases and the V segment lost 5 bases, leaving 12 bases of the junction unmatched. CDR1 is SGHAT and CDR2 is FQNNGV in the germline V gene. CDR3 loop: CASSPRADRAHGYTF. Written as DNA, the CDR3 is TGTGCCAGCAGCCCCAGGGCAGACAGGGCCCATGGCTACACCTTC.

At least ten counts were recorded for this clonotype. This chain connects TRBV7-9 to TRBJ2-1; the match to TRBD2 covers 7 bases. The V and J ends lost 4 bases and 3 bases, in that order; junction bases with no gene match: 9. The CDR3 length is 16 residues. From germline, CDR1 is SEHNR and CDR2 FQNEAQ (reference sequence). The CDR3 sequence: CASSSPRLAIYNEQFF. CDR3 sequence (DNA): TGTGCCAGCAGCTCCCCTAGACTAGCCATCTACAATGAGCAGTTCTTC.

This clonotype was found many times. This chain links TRBV6-1 with TRBJ1-2, with D uncertain. V lost 6 bases and J lost 7, with 9 bases in between. CDR1 is MNHNS and CDR2 is SASEGT in the germline V gene. The length of the CDR3 is 11 residues. In DNA form, the CDR3 reads TGTGCCAGCAGGGACGGGGTTGGCTACACCTTC. Its translation: CASRDGVGYTF.

This clonotype was seen ten or more times. The gene calls are TRBV20-1 and TRBJ2-1; 8 positions match TRBD2. From germline, CDR1 is DFQATT and CDR2 SNEGSKA (reference sequence). Trimming cost V 6 bases and J 7 bases; bases outside gene matches: 5. The CDR3 contains 12 residues. CDR3 in amino acids: CSARGGLNEQFF. The CDR3 DNA reads TGCAGTGCCCGGGGGGGCTTAAATGAGCAGTTCTTC.

This clonotype was seen at least ten times. The chain employs TRBV28 and TRBJ1-1; D gene uncertain. Germline assignment: CDR1 MDHEN and CDR2 SYDVKM. The CDR3 length is 12 residues. V lost 9 bases and J 3 bases, leaving 11 bases between the germline ends. CDR3 DNA sequence: TGTGCCAGTCGTCCCGGGGACACTGAAGCTTTCTTT. Amino acid sequence: CASRPGDTEAFF. Complete variable domain (other parts from reference TRBV28 and TRBJ1-1): DVKVTQSSRYLVKRTGEKVFLECVQDMDHENMFWYRQDPGLGLRLIYFSYDVKMKEKGDIPEGYSVSREKKERFSLILESASTNQTSMYLCASRPGDTEAFFGQGTRLTVV.

This clonotype was seen repeatedly, ten times or more. The chain couples TRBV6-2 or TRBV6-3 to TRBJ2-1; unclear D gene. CDR3 size: 13 residues. Per the germline V gene, CDR1 is MNHEY and CDR2 is SVGEGT. V was pared by 3 bases and J by 4 bases, with 7 bases between. The CDR3 nucleotides are TGTGCCAGCAGTTATGCAGAATACAATGAGCAGTTCTTC. As protein: CASSYAEYNEQFF.

This clonotype appeared many times. This sequence joins TRBV20-1 and TRBJ2-1, with TRBD2 as a possible D gene (6 bases). Per the germline V gene, CDR1 is DFQATT and CDR2 is SNEGSKA (reference sequence). The CDR3 loop spans 15 amino acids. V was pared by 5 bases and J by 1 base, with 15 bases between. CDR3 amino acids: CSADLASGSYNEQFF. In DNA form, the CDR3 reads TGCAGTGCTGACCTGGCCAGCGGGTCCTACAATGAGCAGTTCTTC.